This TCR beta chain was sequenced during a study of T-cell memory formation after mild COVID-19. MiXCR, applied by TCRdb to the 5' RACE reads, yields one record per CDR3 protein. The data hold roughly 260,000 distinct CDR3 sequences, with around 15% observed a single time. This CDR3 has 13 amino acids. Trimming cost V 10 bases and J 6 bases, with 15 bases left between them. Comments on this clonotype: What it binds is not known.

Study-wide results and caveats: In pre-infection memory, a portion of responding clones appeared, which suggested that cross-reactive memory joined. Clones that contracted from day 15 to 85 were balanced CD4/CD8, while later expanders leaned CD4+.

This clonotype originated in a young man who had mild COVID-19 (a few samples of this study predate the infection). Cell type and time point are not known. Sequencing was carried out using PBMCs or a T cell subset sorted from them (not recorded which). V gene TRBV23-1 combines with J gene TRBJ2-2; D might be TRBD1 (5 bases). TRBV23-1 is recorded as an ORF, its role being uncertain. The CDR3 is CATTATPSGELFF. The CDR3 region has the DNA TGCGCCACGACAGCCACGCCTTCCGGGGAGCTGTTTTTT.